Listed here are 17 T cell receptor beta chains from one sample, sequenced in a study of blood T cell repertoires in COVID-19. TCRdb's copy holds only in-frame clones and misses some; the assay was immunoSEQ multiplex PCR. The data show roughly 180,000 clones, 70% to 90% seen once. The material sequenced was peripheral blood. The receptors originated from a man between 65 and 85 years old with active or convalescent COVID-19.

V usage is TRBV11-3 and J usage is TRBJ2-1; 8 nucleotides agree with TRBD2. The CDR3 spans 15 residues. The V gene end was trimmed by 3 bases and the J gene end by 4 bases; junction bases not matched to a gene: 5. Germline lookup yields CDR1 SGHNT and CDR2 YENEEA. CDR3 sequence reads: CASSLAGGGYNEQFF. CDR3 sequence (DNA): TGTGCCAGCAGCTTGGCGGGAGGAGGATACAATGAGCAGTTCTTC.

This clone has just one count. This chain links TRBV5-1 with TRBJ2-3; weak D call: TRBD2 (6 bases). The CDR3 length is 16 residues. Germline CDR1 reads SGHRS; CDR2 reads YFSETQ. V was pared by 5 bases and J by 6 bases, with 22 bases between. The CDR3 is CASRPEAEGLPDTQYF. DNA for the CDR3: TGCGCCAGCAGACCCGAGGCGGAGGGCCTACCCGATACGCAGTATTTT.

CDR3 sequence (DNA): TGTGCCAGCAGTGAATTTAACGGGGGGCCTGGAGAGACCCAGTACTTC. It is translated as CASSEFNGGPGETQYF. J is TRBJ2-5 and V is TRBV2; perhaps TRBD2 as D (7 bases). CDR1 and CDR2 (germline): SNHLY, FYNNEI. Trimming pared 2 bases from V and 4 bases from J, leaving 17 bases between. CDR3 length: 16 residues.

The chain has TRBV6-6 and TRBJ2-7; 7 nucleotides align to TRBD1. Trimming removed 6 bases from V and 0 bases from J; junction bases left unmatched: 8. Germline V gene lookup returns CDR1 MNHNY and CDR2 SVGAGI (reference sequence). This CDR3 contains 15 residues. CDR3 sequence reads: CASSNPGQSSYEQYF. The CDR3 DNA sequence: TGTGCCAGCAGCAACCCGGGACAGAGCTCCTACGAGCAGTACTTC.

The rearrangement links TRBV19 to TRBJ1-5, with unresolved D. The CDR3 totals 12 residues. CDR1 and CDR2 (germline): LNHDA, SQIVND (reference sequence). Trimming took 5 bases from V and 0 from J, leaving 2 bases between them. The CDR3 DNA reads TGTGCCAGTAGTTATAGCAATCAGCCCCAGCATTTT. Its translation is CASSYSNQPQHF.

V and J are TRBV11-2 and TRBJ1-1; tentatively, D is TRBD1 (5 bases). Deletions cut 5 bases from V and 4 bases from J, with 17 bases between. The CDR3 has 15 residues. Per the germline V gene, CDR1 is SGHAT and CDR2 is FQNNGV. CDR3 protein: CASSLAARASTEAFF. Written as DNA, the CDR3 is TGTGCCAGCAGCCTCGCGGCCAGGGCCTCCACTGAAGCTTTCTTT.

This sequence joins TRBV5-4 and TRBJ2-1; TRBD1 matches at 7 bases. With V trimmed by 4 bases and J by 2 bases, 3 bases remained unmatched. The CDR3 totals 14 residues. The germline V gene has CDR1 SGHNT and CDR2 YYREEE (reference sequence). CDR3 in amino acids: CASSLGTAYNEQFF. CDR3 sequence (DNA): TGTGCCAGCAGCCTAGGGACAGCCTACAATGAGCAGTTCTTC. The whole variable domain, remainder taken from reference TRBV5-4 and TRBJ2-1, is ETGVTQSPTHLIKTRGQQVTLRCSSQSGHNTVSWYQQALGQGPQFIFQYYREEENGRGNFPPRFSGLQFPNYSSELNVNALELDDSALYLCASSLGTAYNEQFFGPGTRLTVL.

The chain couples TRBV29-1 to TRBJ2-3; 8 positions agree with TRBD2. Germline V lookup: CDR1 SQVTM, CDR2 ANQGSEA. The trim removed 6 bases at V and 1 base at J, leaving 15 bases unmatched. There are 17 residues in the CDR3. CDR3: CSVLFSERERGTDTQYF. The CDR3 nucleotides read TGCAGCGTCCTCTTTAGTGAGCGGGAGAGGGGCACAGATACGCAGTATTTT.

V gene TRBV7-9 combines with J gene TRBJ2-5; D ambiguous. Germline CDR1 and CDR2: SEHNR and FQNEAQ (reference sequence). The length of the CDR3 is 15 residues. The ends were cut back, 6 bases at V and 5 bases at J, with 19 bases in the middle. This chain's CDR3 is CASSYGIGETETQYF. DNA for the CDR3: TGTGCCAGCAGTTACGGAATTGGAGAGACGGAGACCCAGTACTTC.

This clone was counted between two and nine times. The rearrangement uses TRBV28 and TRBJ2-2; 8 bases are shared with TRBD1. V was pared by 3 bases and J by 5 bases, with 11 bases of the junction left unmatched. The germline gives CDR1 MDHEN, CDR2 SYDVKM. The CDR3 consists of 17 residues. In DNA form, the CDR3 reads TGTGCCAGCAGTTTCAATCCCTGGACAGGGTGGACCGGGGAGCTGTTTTTT. Its protein product is CASSFNPWTGWTGELFF. The full variable domain, its missing parts supplied by reference TRBV28 and TRBJ2-2, is DVKVTQSSRYLVKRTGEKVFLECVQDMDHENMFWYRQDPGLGLRLIYFSYDVKMKEKGDIPEGYSVSREKKERFSLILESASTNQTSMYLCASSFNPWTGWTGELFFGEGSRLTVL.

This rearrangement joins TRBV2 to TRBJ2-2; 10 positions match TRBD1. The ends lost 6 bases at V and 4 bases at J; junction bases unmatched: 11. The germline V gene has CDR1 SNHLY and CDR2 FYNNEI. The CDR3 has 17 amino acids. This chain's CDR3 is CASSALRTGGLTGELFF. CDR3 bases: TGTGCCAGCAGCGCCTTAAGGACAGGGGGTCTCACCGGGGAGCTGTTTTTT.

The chain is built from TRBV5-1 and TRBJ2-1; D possibly corresponds to TRBD2 (6 bases). The V end lost 4 bases, the J end lost 0 bases, and 11 bases lay between the germline ends. Germline V gives CDR1 SGHRS, CDR2 YFSETQ. The CDR3 runs 15 residues. In nucleotides, the CDR3 is TGCGCCAGCAGCGCGGGGACGGACTCCTACAATGAGCAGTTCTTC. Protein: CASSAGTDSYNEQFF.

This chain links TRBV3-1 (or the pseudogene TRBV3-2) with TRBJ2-2, with TRBD2 identical over 16 bases. The V and J ends lost 0 bases and 3 bases, in that order; junction bases with no gene match: 10. Germline CDR1 reads LGHDT; CDR2 reads YNNKEL (reference sequence). This CDR3 spans 21 amino acids. CDR3 residues: CASSQDGTSGGAGFDTGELFF. CDR3 in DNA: TGTGCCAGCAGCCAAGATGGGACTAGCGGGGGGGCAGGGTTCGACACCGGGGAGCTGTTTTTT.

This rearrangement joins TRBV9 to TRBJ2-2, with TRBD1 identical over 8 bases. This CDR3 region has 16 residues. The germline CDR1 and CDR2 sequences are SGDLS and YYNGEE. The junction had 5 bases not matched to a gene; V was cut back by 3 bases and J by 1 base. The CDR3 reads CASSATGTGNTGELFF. The CDR3 nucleotides read TGTGCCAGCAGCGCAACCGGGACAGGGAACACCGGGGAGCTGTTTTTT. The full variable domain, completed using reference TRBV9 and TRBJ2-2, is DSGVTQTPKHLITATGQRVTLRCSPRSGDLSVYWYQQSLDQGLQFLIQYYNGEERAKGNILERFSAQQFPDLHSELNLSSLELGDSALYFCASSATGTGNTGELFFGEGSRLTVL.

J is TRBJ1-5 and V is TRBV6-6; D remains ambiguous. The CDR3 runs 15 residues. The V gene's germline CDR1 is MNHNY and CDR2 SVGAGI (reference sequence). Trimming pared 0 bases from V and 2 bases from J, leaving 8 bases between. The CDR3 DNA is TGTGCCAGCAGTTACTCGGAGATGGGCAATCAGCCCCAGCATTTT. This encodes CASSYSEMGNQPQHF.

This chain connects TRBV5-5 to TRBJ2-1; possible D gene TRBD1, 6 bases. There are 12 residues in the CDR3. Trimming took 3 bases from V and 6 from J, leaving 7 bases between them. Germline-derived CDR1 and CDR2 are SGHKS and YYEKEE (reference sequence). The CDR3 protein is CASSSQGNEQFF. In nucleotides, the CDR3 is TGTGCCAGCAGCTCACAGGGCAATGAGCAGTTCTTC.

V and J are TRBV5-1 and TRBJ1-2; a possible D gene is TRBD1 (5 bases). This CDR3 spans 13 amino acids. Germline CDR1 SGHRS, CDR2 YFSETQ. V lost 1 base and J 6 bases, leaving 10 bases between the germline ends. The CDR3, as DNA: TGCGCCAGCAGCTTGACGGCAGGGAATGGCTACACCTTC. Translation: CASSLTAGNGYTF.